Following are 16 T cell receptor beta chains from one sample sequenced in a study of T cell changes during pregnancy in multiple sclerosis. The assay was immunoSEQ multiplex PCR, and TCRdb's table has in-frame clones only and misses some. The sample gives 30,000 to 40,000 clones, 87% of which show up once; about 7.7% is in the top ten. The source material was CD8+ T cells from peripheral blood mononuclear cells, sampled before pregnancy. All receptors derive from a female donor with multiple sclerosis, enrolled in a pregnancy study.

The chain carries TRBV6-1 and TRBJ2-7; maybe TRBD1 (6 bases). This CDR3 contains 14 residues. Germline-derived CDR1 and CDR2 are MNHNS and SASEGT. V lost 6 bases to trimming and J lost 7 bases, with 19 bases between them. The DNA of the CDR3 is TGTGCCAGCAGAGGGGACACCCTCTATGGTGAGCAGTACTTC. It codes for CASRGDTLYGEQYF.

The genes are TRBV7-8 and TRBJ1-2; 9 bases are shared with TRBD1. With V trimmed by 2 bases and J by 8 bases, 9 bases remained unmatched. CDR1 SGHVS and CDR2 FQNEAQ come from the germline V gene. The CDR3 runs to 15 residues. CDR3 residues: CASSLTDTGGQGYTF. CDR3 coding DNA: TGTGCCAGCAGCTTAACCGATACAGGGGGCCAGGGCTACACCTTC. Full variable domain (rest looked up from reference TRBV7-8 and TRBJ1-2): GAGVSQSPRYKVAKRGQDVALRCDPISGHVSLFWYQQALGQGPEFLTYFQNEAQLDKSGLPSDRFFAERPEGSVSTLKIQRTQQEDSAVYLCASSLTDTGGQGYTFGSGTRLTVV.

The chain carries TRBV11-2 and TRBJ2-1, with TRBD2 as a possible D gene (6 bases). The CDR3 consists of 15 residues. Germline CDR1 SGHAT, CDR2 FQNNGV. V was trimmed by 7 bases and J by 7 bases, leaving 20 bases between them. Here the CDR3 reads CASTEWGDSDNEQFF. The CDR3 bases are TGTGCCAGCACCGAGTGGGGGGATTCTGATAATGAGCAGTTCTTC. The whole variable domain, remainder taken from reference TRBV11-2 and TRBJ2-1, is EAGVAQSPRYKIIEKRQSVAFWCNPISGHATLYWYQQILGQGPKLLIQFQNNGVVDDSQLPKDRFSAERLKGVDSTLKIQPAKLEDSAVYLCASTEWGDSDNEQFFGPGTRLTVL.

The chain links TRBV6-5 to TRBJ2-3, with D perhaps matching TRBD2 (6 bases). Germline CDR1 MNHEY, CDR2 SVGAGI. Trimming cost V 3 bases and J 13 bases, with 11 bases left between them. This CDR3 is built from 11 residues. CDR3 in amino acids: CASSYGTGEYF. DNA of the CDR3: TGTGCCAGCAGTTATGGTACGGGGGAGTATTTT.

The chain couples TRBV5-4 to TRBJ2-1, with D perhaps TRBD2 (5 bases). Germline lookup yields CDR1 SGHNT and CDR2 YYREEE (reference sequence). Trimming cost V 7 bases and J 7 bases, with 18 bases left between them. The length of the CDR3 is 14 residues. CDR3 region: CASRIALVGNEQFF. The CDR3 coding sequence is TGTGCCAGCCGGATAGCGTTGGTTGGTAATGAGCAGTTCTTC.

The J gene is TRBJ2-7, the V gene TRBV30, with 7 bases fitting TRBD2. V lost 3 bases, J lost 0 bases, and 5 bases stayed unmatched. Germline CDR1 and CDR2: GTSNPN and SVGIG (reference sequence). This CDR3 contains 14 residues. The DNA of the CDR3 is TGTGCCTGGAGGGATAGCGGGCTCTCCTACGAGCAGTACTTC. Its protein product is CAWRDSGLSYEQYF. Looking up the rest from reference TRBV30 and TRBJ2-7 gives the full variable domain: SQTIHQWPATLVQPVGSPLSLECTVEGTSNPNLYWYRQAAGRGLQLLFYSVGIGQISSEVPQNLSASRPQDRQFILSSKKLLLSDSGFYLCAWRDSGLSYEQYFGPGTRLTVT.

The chain employs TRBV29-1 and TRBJ2-1; 13 nucleotides match TRBD2. The CDR3 has 15 amino acids. The V gene's germline CDR1 is SQVTM and CDR2 ANQGSEA. Trimming cost V 1 base and J 10 bases; bases outside gene matches: 7. The CDR3 DNA reads TGCAGCGTTGAAGGGGGGACTAGCGGGACTGGCGAGCAGTTCTTC. This gives the protein CSVEGGTSGTGEQFF.

This clone was counted only a few times. The rearrangement joins TRBV6-5 to TRBJ2-7; 9 nucleotides agree with TRBD1. Germline V CDR1 and CDR2: MNHEY, SVGAGI. V lost 0 bases, J lost 0 bases, and 0 bases stayed unmatched. The CDR3 loop spans 15 amino acids. As DNA, the CDR3 is TGTGCCAGCAGTTACTCGACAGGGGGCTCCTACGAGCAGTACTTC. Encoded protein: CASSYSTGGSYEQYF.

The chain joins TRBV4-3 to TRBJ1-2, with TRBD1 matching 9 bases. There are 15 residues in the CDR3. Germline CDR1 and CDR2: LGHNA and YSLEER. The ends lost 1 base at V and 5 bases at J; junction bases unmatched: 5. The CDR3 DNA sequence: TGCGCCAGCAGCCAAGCTAGGACAGGGGTTTATGGCTACACCTTC. This codes for CASSQARTGVYGYTF.

The rearrangement joins TRBV6-1 to TRBJ1-3, with D perhaps matching TRBD1 (6 bases). CDR1 MNHNS and CDR2 SASEGT come from the germline V gene. CDR3 length: 15 residues. The V end lost 5 bases, the J end lost 2 bases, and 13 bases lay between the germline ends. For the CDR3, the DNA is TGTGCCAGCAGTTCTCAAGAGGGGGCTGGAAACACCATATATTTT. This encodes CASSSQEGAGNTIYF.

This clone has only one observation. V gene TRBV15 combines with J gene TRBJ2-3; 9 bases match TRBD2. In germline, CDR1 is LNHNV, CDR2 YYDKDF (reference sequence). Germline trimming cut 5 bases from V and 6 bases from J; bases unmatched to any gene: 12. The CDR3 runs to 16 residues. The CDR3 loop is CATSPPEEAGGDTQYF. Written as DNA, the CDR3 is TGTGCCACCAGCCCTCCGGAGGAAGCGGGAGGCGATACGCAGTATTTT.

The CDR3 region has the DNA TGTGCCAGCAGTGGTCTAGCGGGAGTCGAGCAGTACTTC. It translates to CASSGLAGVEQYF. The chain has TRBV2 and TRBJ2-7, with 10 bases that match TRBD2. This CDR3 has 13 amino acids. Trimming took 4 bases from V and 6 from J; bases not matched to a gene: 3. Germline V lookup: CDR1 SNHLY, CDR2 FYNNEI.

The chain joins TRBV6-5 to TRBJ2-7; 8 bases map to TRBD2. This CDR3 contains 14 residues. Trimming cost V 6 bases and J 2 bases; bases outside gene matches: 6. Germline V gene data show CDR1 as MNHEY and CDR2 as SVGAGI. Written as DNA, the CDR3 is TGTGCCAGCAGGGAAGCGGGGGAAACCTACGAGCAGTACTTC. It codes for CASREAGETYEQYF.

This chain links TRBV6-1 with TRBJ2-1, with 10 bases fitting TRBD1. V was pared by 1 base and J by 6 bases, with 3 bases of the junction left unmatched. CDR3 length equals 15 residues. Germline loops: CDR1 MNHNS, CDR2 SASEGT. CDR3 sequence: CASSEGRTGGNEQFF. CDR3 nucleotide sequence: TGTGCCAGCAGTGAAGGTAGGACAGGGGGCAATGAGCAGTTCTTC.

The rearrangement joins TRBV27 to TRBJ2-1; maybe TRBD2 (5 bases). The CDR3 is made up of 14 amino acids. Germline values: CDR1 MNHEY, CDR2 SMNVEV (reference sequence). The V end was cut by 2 bases, the J end by 5 bases, with 10 bases between. CDR3 in DNA: TGTGCCAGCAGTTTAGCCGGGAACCACAATGAGCAGTTCTTC. It translates to CASSLAGNHNEQFF.

The chain is built from TRBV15 and TRBJ1-4, with D perhaps matching TRBD1 (6 bases). V lost 1 base and J lost 3, with 9 bases in between. Germline V gives CDR1 LNHNV, CDR2 YYDKDF (reference sequence). The CDR3 spans 15 residues. CDR3 amino acids: CATSRAGQPNEKLFF. In DNA form, the CDR3 reads TGTGCCACCAGCAGAGCTGGACAGCCTAATGAAAAACTGTTTTTT.